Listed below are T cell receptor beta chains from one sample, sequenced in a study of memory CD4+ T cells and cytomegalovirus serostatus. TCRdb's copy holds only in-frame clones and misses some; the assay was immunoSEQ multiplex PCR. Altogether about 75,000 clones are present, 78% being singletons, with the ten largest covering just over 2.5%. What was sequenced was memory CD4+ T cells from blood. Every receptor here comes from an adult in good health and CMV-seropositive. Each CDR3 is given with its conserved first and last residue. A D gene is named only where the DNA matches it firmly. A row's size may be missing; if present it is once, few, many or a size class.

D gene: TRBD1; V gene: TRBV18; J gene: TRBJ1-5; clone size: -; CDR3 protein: CASSPETGSRGKPQHF; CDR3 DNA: TGTGCCAGCTCACCAGAGACAGGGTCAAGGGGGAAGCCCCAGCATTTT
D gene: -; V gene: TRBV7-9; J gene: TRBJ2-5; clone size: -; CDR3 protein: CASRGTQETQYF; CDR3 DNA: TGTGCCAGCCGGGGGACACAAGAGACCCAGTACTTC
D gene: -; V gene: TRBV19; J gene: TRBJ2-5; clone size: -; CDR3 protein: CASATPGLQETQYF; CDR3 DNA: TGTGCCAGCGCCACTCCCGGACTGCAAGAGACCCAGTACTTC
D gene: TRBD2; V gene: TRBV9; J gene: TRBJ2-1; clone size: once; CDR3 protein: CASSPVAGLNNEQFF; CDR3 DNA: TGTGCCAGCAGCCCTGTAGCGGGGCTAAACAATGAGCAGTTCTTC
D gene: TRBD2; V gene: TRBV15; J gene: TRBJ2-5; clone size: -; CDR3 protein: CATSRDSGGPLGETQYF; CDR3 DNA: TGTGCCACCAGCCGCGATAGCGGGGGCCCCTTGGGGGAGACCCAGTACTTC
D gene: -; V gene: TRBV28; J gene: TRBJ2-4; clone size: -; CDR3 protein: CASRESNIQYF; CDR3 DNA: TGTGCCAGCAGGGAGTCGAACATTCAGTACTTC
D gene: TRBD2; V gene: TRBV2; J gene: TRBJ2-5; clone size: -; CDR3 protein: CASRRLAEETQYF; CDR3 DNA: TGTGCCAGCAGGAGACTAGCGGAAGAGACCCAGTACTTC
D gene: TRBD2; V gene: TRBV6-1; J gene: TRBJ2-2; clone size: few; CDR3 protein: CASSALAGGTGELFF; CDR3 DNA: TGTGCCAGCAGTGCACTAGCGGGGGGGACCGGGGAGCTGTTTTTT
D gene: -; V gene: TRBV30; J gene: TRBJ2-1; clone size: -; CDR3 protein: CAWSSRRTDSRSLF; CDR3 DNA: TGTGCCTGGAGTTCACGCCGGACAGATTCGAGGTCGCTCTTC
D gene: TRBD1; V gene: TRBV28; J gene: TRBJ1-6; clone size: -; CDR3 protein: CASSSIGQGVYNSPLHF; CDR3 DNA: TGTGCCAGCAGTTCGATCGGACAGGGGGTCTATAATTCACCCCTCCACTTT
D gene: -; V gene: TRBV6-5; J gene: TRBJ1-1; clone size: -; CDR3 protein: CASRERGRGYTEAFF; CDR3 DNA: TGTGCCAGCAGGGAACGGGGCCGGGGGTACACTGAAGCTTTCTTT
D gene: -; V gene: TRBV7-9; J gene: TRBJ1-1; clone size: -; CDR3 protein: CASSQDTNTEAFF; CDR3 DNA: TGTGCCAGCAGCCAGGACACCAACACTGAAGCTTTCTTT
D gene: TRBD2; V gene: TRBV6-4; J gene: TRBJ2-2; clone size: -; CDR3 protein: CASSLEAGAPKGELFF; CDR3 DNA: TGTGCCAGCAGTTTGGAAGCGGGAGCACCGAAGGGGGAGCTGTTTTTT
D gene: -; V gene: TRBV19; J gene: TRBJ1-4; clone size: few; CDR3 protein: CASSNRPDTNEKLFF; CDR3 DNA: TGTGCCAGTAGTAATAGACCGGACACCAATGAAAAACTGTTTTTT
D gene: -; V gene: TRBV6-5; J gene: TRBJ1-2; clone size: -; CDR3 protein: CASSSDYGYTF; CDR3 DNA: TGTGCCAGCAGTTCCGACTATGGCTACACCTTC
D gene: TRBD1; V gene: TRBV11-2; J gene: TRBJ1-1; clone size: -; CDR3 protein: CASSFGYRTGVNTEAFF; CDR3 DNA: TGTGCCAGCAGCTTCGGGTATAGGACAGGGGTGAACACTGAAGCTTTCTTT
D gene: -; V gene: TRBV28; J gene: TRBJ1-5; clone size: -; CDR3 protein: CASSLVRQPQHF; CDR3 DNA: TGTGCCAGCAGTTTGGTCCGTCAGCCCCAGCATTTT
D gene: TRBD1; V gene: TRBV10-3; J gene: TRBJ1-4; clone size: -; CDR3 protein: CAISEFTGGDEKLFF; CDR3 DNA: TGTGCCATCAGTGAGTTTACAGGGGGCGACGAAAAACTGTTTTTT
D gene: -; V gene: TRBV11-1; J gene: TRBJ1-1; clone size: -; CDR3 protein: CASSSRWGVTEAFF; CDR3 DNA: TGTGCCAGCAGCTCCCGTTGGGGTGTCACTGAAGCTTTCTTT
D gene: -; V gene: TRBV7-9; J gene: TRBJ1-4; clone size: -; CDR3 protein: CASAPHPGWVEKLFF; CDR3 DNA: TGTGCCAGCGCTCCCCACCCGGGGTGGGTTGAAAAACTGTTTTTT
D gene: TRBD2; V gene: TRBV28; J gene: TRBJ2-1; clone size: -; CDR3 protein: CASSRTSGSQSQFF; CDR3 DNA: TGTGCCAGCAGCCGAACTAGCGGGAGTCAAAGCCAGTTCTTC
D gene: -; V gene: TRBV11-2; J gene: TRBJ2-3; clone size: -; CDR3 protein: CASSLGDTQYF; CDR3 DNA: TGTGCCAGCAGCTTAGGAGATACGCAGTATTTT
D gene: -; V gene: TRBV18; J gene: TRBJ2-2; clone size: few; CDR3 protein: CASSPSREGSNTGELFF; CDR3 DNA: TGTGCCAGCTCACCAAGTCGAGAAGGATCGAACACCGGGGAGCTGTTTTTT
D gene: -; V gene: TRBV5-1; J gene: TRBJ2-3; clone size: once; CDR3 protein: CASSLLGLGTDTQYF; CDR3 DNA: TGCGCCAGCAGCTTGTTGGGGCTTGGGACAGATACGCAGTATTTT
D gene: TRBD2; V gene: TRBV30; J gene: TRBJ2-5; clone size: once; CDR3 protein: CAWKPGLAGETQYF; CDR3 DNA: TGTGCCTGGAAGCCGGGACTAGCAGGAGAGACCCAGTACTTC
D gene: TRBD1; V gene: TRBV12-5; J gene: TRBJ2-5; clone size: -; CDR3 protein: CASGETPTGDSETQYF; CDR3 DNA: TGTGCTAGTGGTGAGACCCCGACAGGGGATTCGGAGACCCAGTACTTC